This T cell receptor (beta chain) came from a study of shared clonotypes between healthy human individuals. Study at large: Researchers assigned three CD4 naive, three CD4 memory, two CD8 naive and one CD8 memory plate to each donor. Study-wide points: Larger estimated richness was generally seen in naive subsets than in memory subsets. An expected dependence of interdonor clonotype sharing on sequencing depth was noted.

Assay: immunoSEQ multiplex PCR; the TCRdb copy retains only in-frame clones and omits some. The sample contains about 2.4 million clones, roughly 92% of which appear only once. CD4+ cells were split into CD45RA+ naive and CD45RA-negative memory subsets. The V segment lost 6 bases and the J segment 7 bases; nucleotides outside the gene matches: 10. The CDR3 has 15 residues. Germline loops: CDR1 MNHEY, CDR2 SMNVEV (reference sequence). About this clone itself: Its target is unknown.

This receptor was obtained from a man between 18 and 29 years old in good health. J is TRBJ1-5 and V is TRBV27; the match to TRBD1 covers 9 bases. The sample consisted of naive CD4+ T cells sorted from blood. Specified subset: CD45RA+ positively selected. CDR3 coding DNA: TGTGCCAGCAGACCGAAGGACAGGGGTGGACAGCCCCAGCATTTT. Residues: CASRPKDRGGQPQHF.